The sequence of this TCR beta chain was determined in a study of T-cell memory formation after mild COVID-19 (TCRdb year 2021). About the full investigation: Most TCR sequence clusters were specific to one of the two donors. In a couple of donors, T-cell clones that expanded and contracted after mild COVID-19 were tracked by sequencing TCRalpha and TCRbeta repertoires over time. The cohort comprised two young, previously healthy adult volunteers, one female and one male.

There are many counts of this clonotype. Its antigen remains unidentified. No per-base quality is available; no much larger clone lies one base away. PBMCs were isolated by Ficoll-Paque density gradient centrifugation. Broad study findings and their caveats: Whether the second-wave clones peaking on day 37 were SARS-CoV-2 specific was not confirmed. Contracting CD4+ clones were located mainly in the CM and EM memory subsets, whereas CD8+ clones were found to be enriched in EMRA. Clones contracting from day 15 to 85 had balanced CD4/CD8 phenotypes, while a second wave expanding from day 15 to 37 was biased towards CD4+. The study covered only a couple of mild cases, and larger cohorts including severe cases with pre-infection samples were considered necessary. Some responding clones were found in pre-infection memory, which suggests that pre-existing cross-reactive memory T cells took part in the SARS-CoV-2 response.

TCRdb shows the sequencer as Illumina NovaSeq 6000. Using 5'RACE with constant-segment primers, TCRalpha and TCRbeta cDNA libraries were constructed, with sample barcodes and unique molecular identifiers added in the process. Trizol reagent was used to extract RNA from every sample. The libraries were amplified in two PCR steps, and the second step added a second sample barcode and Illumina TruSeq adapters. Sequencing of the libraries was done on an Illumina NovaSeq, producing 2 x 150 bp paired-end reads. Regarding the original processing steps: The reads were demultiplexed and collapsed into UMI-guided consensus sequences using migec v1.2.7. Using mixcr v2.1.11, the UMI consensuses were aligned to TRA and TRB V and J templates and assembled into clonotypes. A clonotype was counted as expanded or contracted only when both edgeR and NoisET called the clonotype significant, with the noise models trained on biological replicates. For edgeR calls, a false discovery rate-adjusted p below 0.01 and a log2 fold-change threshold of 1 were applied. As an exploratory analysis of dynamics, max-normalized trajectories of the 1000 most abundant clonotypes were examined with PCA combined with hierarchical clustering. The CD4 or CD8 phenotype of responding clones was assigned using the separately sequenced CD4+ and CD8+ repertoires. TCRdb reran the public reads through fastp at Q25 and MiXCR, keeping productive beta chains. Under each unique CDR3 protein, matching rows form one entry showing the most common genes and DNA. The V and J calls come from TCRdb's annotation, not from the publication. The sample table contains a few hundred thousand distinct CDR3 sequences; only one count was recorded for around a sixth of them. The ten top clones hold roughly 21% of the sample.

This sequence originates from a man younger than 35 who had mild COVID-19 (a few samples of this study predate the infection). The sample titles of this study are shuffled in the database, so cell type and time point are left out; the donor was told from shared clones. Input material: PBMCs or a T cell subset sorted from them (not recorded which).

The DNA sequence is TGCAGTGCTTCCTACCCAGGGGGCTATAAAAACATTCAGTACTTC. Its translation is CSASYPGGYKNIQYF. The chain employs TRBV20-1 and TRBJ2-4; the junction holds 8 bases that match TRBD1. V loses 5 bases at its end and J loses 4 bases; junction bases beyond the gene matches: 10. Including the terminal cysteine and phenylalanine, the CDR3 comprises 15 residues. Just the 45-base CDR3 DNA is kept, in frame starting at base 1. The germline V gene encodes CDR1 DFQATT and CDR2 SNEGSKA (reference sequence).